The 28 T cell receptor beta chains below all came from one sample that was sequenced in a study of cytomegalovirus exposure and HLA in healthy donors. The PCR ran on 60 Vbeta and 13 Jbeta primers. Sequencing was performed with immunoSEQ multiplex PCR; in TCRdb, only in-frame clones are kept and a portion is missing. The sample lists about 93,000 clones; about 79% were seen once. The specimen was PBMCs. These receptors came from a man aged 45 to 65 in good health and CMV-seronegative.

The genes are TRBV10-1 and TRBJ1-1, with D possibly being TRBD1 (5 bases). Germline CDR1 WNHNN, CDR2 SYGVQD (reference sequence). The CDR3 totals 18 residues. V lost 2 bases, J lost 3 bases, and 22 bases lay in between. The CDR3 reads CASSEEEGLPMLYTEAFF. DNA for the CDR3: TGCGCCAGCAGTGAGGAGGAGGGGCTCCCCATGCTGTACACTGAAGCTTTCTTT.

This clone has just a few counts. CDR3 sequence reads: CARLNRGGNQPQHF. Written as DNA, the CDR3 is TGTGCCCGTCTAAACAGGGGCGGCAATCAGCCCCAGCATTTT. This chain joins TRBV27 and TRBJ1-5; 7 positions agree with TRBD1. The CDR3 consists of 14 residues. After removal of 11 bases from V and 2 bases from J, the junction contained 9 bases not matched to a gene. Germline CDR1 and CDR2: MNHEY and SMNVEV (reference sequence).

In DNA form, the CDR3 reads TGCGCCAGCAGCTTGATCGGGAGGGCCGAGGAGACCCAGTACTTC. Amino acid sequence: CASSLIGRAEETQYF. The rearrangement joins TRBV5-1 to TRBJ2-5; TRBD2 matches at 8 bases. This CDR3 region has 15 residues. Germline V gene sequence: CDR1 SGHRS, CDR2 YFSETQ. Germline trimming cut 1 base from V and 5 bases from J; bases unmatched to any gene: 7.

The chain combines TRBV10-1 with TRBJ2-7; 7 bases are a match to TRBD1. V gave up 6 bases and J gave up 3 bases; unmatched junction bases: 5. Germline-derived CDR1 and CDR2 are WNHNN and SYGVQD (reference sequence). This CDR3 region has 13 residues. The CDR3 DNA reads TGCGCCAGCAGCCCGACAGGGAACTACGAGCAGTACTTC. Protein product: CASSPTGNYEQYF.

This clone was counted a few times. V usage is TRBV4-1 and J usage is TRBJ1-3; TRBD1 is a possible D gene (6 bases). This CDR3 has 16 residues. Trimming pared 2 bases from V and 0 bases from J, leaving 11 bases between. CDR1 is MGHRA, CDR2 YSYEKL, per germline. CDR3 nucleotide sequence: TGCGCCAGCAGCCAAAAGGACAGCTCCTCTGGAAACACCATATATTTT. The encoded protein is CASSQKDSSSGNTIYF.

V usage is TRBV27 and J usage is TRBJ2-7; D is ambiguous. Trimming cost V 3 bases and J 0 bases, with 12 bases left between them. CDR3 size: 15 residues. Looked up from germline, CDR1 is MNHEY and CDR2 is SMNVEV (reference sequence). CDR3 in amino acids: CASSFASVPSYEQYF. The CDR3 nucleotides read TGTGCCAGCAGTTTTGCATCGGTCCCCTCCTACGAGCAGTACTTC.

J is TRBJ2-7 and V is TRBV5-4; 7 nucleotides align to TRBD1. V lost 0 bases and J lost 12; bases outside the gene matches: 6. Germline values: CDR1 SGHNT, CDR2 YYREEE (reference sequence). The CDR3 contains 12 residues. The CDR3 loop is CASSLDPGQLYF. The CDR3 region has the DNA TGTGCCAGCAGCTTGGATCCGGGACAGTTGTACTTC.

The chain recombines TRBV5-4 with TRBJ2-5; possibly TRBD1 for D (6 bases). The CDR3 runs 15 residues. V dropped 2 bases and J dropped 0 bases, with 11 bases sitting between them. Germline CDR1 and CDR2: SGHNT and YYREEE (reference sequence). CDR3 in amino acids: CASSLPGDHQETQYF. The CDR3 nucleotides read TGTGCCAGCAGCTTACCAGGGGACCACCAAGAGACCCAGTACTTC.

The J gene is TRBJ2-7, the V gene TRBV5-4, with 8 positions matching TRBD1. Germline CDR1 reads SGHNT; CDR2 reads YYREEE (reference sequence). The CDR3 is made up of 20 amino acids. V lost 0 bases to trimming and J lost 0 bases; unmatched junction nucleotides: 17. CDR3 residues: CASSLGSGQDMYTSSYEQYF. In nucleotides, the CDR3 is TGTGCCAGCAGCTTGGGGTCGGGACAGGACATGTATACTAGCTCCTACGAGCAGTACTTC.

The CDR3 reads CASSLGGRLDEQYF. Written as DNA, the CDR3 is TGTGCCAGCAGCTTAGGTGGGCGTTTGGACGAGCAGTACTTC. The V and J genes are TRBV7-2 and TRBJ2-7; D not resolved. CDR1 is SGHTA, CDR2 FQGNSA, per germline. V was trimmed by 1 base and J by 5 bases, leaving 12 bases between them. The CDR3 has 14 amino acids.

V and J are TRBV4-2 and TRBJ2-1; 7 bases match TRBD1. The V gene end was trimmed by 4 bases and the J gene end by 10 bases; junction bases not matched to a gene: 13. Germline-derived CDR1 and CDR2 are LGHNA and YNFKEQ. The CDR3 loop spans 15 amino acids. The CDR3 is CASSRDDGQAYEQFF. As DNA, the CDR3 is TGTGCCAGCAGCCGGGACGACGGACAGGCCTACGAGCAGTTCTTC.

This clone was recorded once. This sequence joins TRBV10-3 and TRBJ2-7; 8 bases match TRBD1. Germline V lookup: CDR1 ENHRY, CDR2 SYGVKD. The length of the CDR3 is 14 residues. The junction had 12 bases not matched to a gene; V was cut back by 8 bases and J by 6 bases. This chain's CDR3 is CAIGGQGIPSEQYF. CDR3 DNA sequence: TGTGCCATCGGAGGACAGGGTATTCCTAGCGAGCAGTACTTC.

The chain carries TRBV15 and TRBJ1-4; possibly TRBD1 for D (5 bases). There are 15 residues in the CDR3. V lost 0 bases and J lost 10, with 15 bases in between. Germline V gene data show CDR1 as LNHNV and CDR2 as YYDKDF (reference sequence). The CDR3 region has the DNA TGTGCCACCAGCAGAGATCGGGGGAAATTAGGAAAACTGTTTTTT. Residues: CATSRDRGKLGKLFF.

V usage is TRBV29-1 and J usage is TRBJ1-2; D unresolved. Germline V gene data show CDR1 as SQVTM and CDR2 as ANQGSEA. This CDR3 spans 13 amino acids. V was trimmed by 0 bases and J by 2 bases, leaving 7 bases between them. CDR3 residues: CSVEEGGNYGYTF. CDR3 nucleotides: TGCAGCGTTGAAGAAGGCGGAAACTATGGCTACACCTTC.

This chain joins TRBV18 and TRBJ2-6; 12 nucleotides match TRBD1. Germline V gene data show CDR1 as KGHSH and CDR2 as LQKENI. This CDR3 has 17 residues. J lost 4 bases, V lost 3 bases, and 4 bases had no gene match. The CDR3 spells CASSPPGQGAGANVLTF. CDR3 bases: TGTGCCAGCTCACCCCCGGGACAGGGGGCCGGGGCCAACGTCCTGACTTTC.

This chain joins TRBV29-1 and TRBJ2-3; TRBD1 is a possible D gene (5 bases). Germline CDR1 is SQVTM and CDR2 is ANQGSEA. The length of the CDR3 is 15 residues. Trimming left V 7 bases short and J 4 bases short, with 21 bases between. This chain's CDR3 is CSAAGTSQGPDTQYF. CDR3 sequence (DNA): TGCAGCGCCGCCGGAACGTCCCAGGGCCCAGATACGCAGTATTTT.

The chain recombines TRBV19 with TRBJ2-5; 9 positions match TRBD1. V lost 5 bases and J lost 4; bases outside the gene matches: 8. CDR1 and CDR2 (germline): LNHDA, SQIVND (reference sequence). The CDR3 loop spans 15 amino acids. CDR3 region: CASSPWTGARETQYF. The CDR3 nucleotides read TGTGCCAGTAGTCCTTGGACAGGGGCTCGAGAGACCCAGTACTTC. Complete variable domain (other parts from reference TRBV19 and TRBJ2-5): DGGITQSPKYLFRKEGQNVTLSCEQNLNHDAMYWYRQDPGQGLRLIYYSQIVNDFQKGDIAEGYSVSREKKESFPLTVTSAQKNPTAFYLCASSPWTGARETQYFGPGTRLLVL.

CDR3 loop: CASRPSASYNEQFF. The CDR3 DNA sequence: TGTGCCAGCCGCCCTAGCGCGTCCTACAATGAGCAGTTCTTC. V is TRBV6-4 and J is TRBJ2-1; D may be TRBD2 (6 bases). Deletions cut 8 bases from V and 1 base from J, with 12 bases between. CDR3 length: 14 amino acids. CDR1 MRHNA and CDR2 SNTAGT come from the germline V gene.

The sample holds a few counts of this clone. The chain couples TRBV5-8 to TRBJ2-3; 8 bases agree with TRBD2. The CDR3 loop spans 15 amino acids. V shed 0 bases, J shed 1 base, and the junction held 1 base outside the gene matches. CDR1 is SGHTS, CDR2 YDEGEE, per germline. CDR3 sequence reads: CASSLGAGGTDTQYF. The DNA for the CDR3 is TGTGCCAGCAGCTTGGGAGCGGGAGGCACAGATACGCAGTATTTT.

The rearrangement links TRBV19 to TRBJ1-5, with TRBD1 matching 7 bases. Germline CDR1 and CDR2: LNHDA and SQIVND (reference sequence). V lost 5 bases to trimming and J lost 5 bases; unmatched junction nucleotides: 6. CDR3 size: 14 residues. The CDR3: CASSRDSRDQPQHF. CDR3 DNA sequence: TGTGCCAGTAGTCGGGACAGCCGAGATCAGCCCCAGCATTTT.

This clone was counted only a few times. The CDR3 sequence is CASSYSYRGSGNTIYF. The CDR3, as DNA: TGTGCCAGCAGTTACTCGTACCGGGGATCTGGAAACACCATATATTTT. The chain combines TRBV6-5 with TRBJ1-3; D not certain. The CDR3 totals 16 residues. Deletions cut 0 bases from V and 1 base from J, with 10 bases between. The V gene's germline CDR1 is MNHEY and CDR2 SVGAGI.

This clone was seen once. The chain is built from TRBV25-1 and TRBJ2-7, with D perhaps matching TRBD2 (6 bases). The CDR3 is 13 amino acids. V dropped 4 bases and J dropped 3 bases, with 10 bases sitting between them. Germline CDR1 and CDR2: MGHDK and SYGVNS. CDR3 region: CASSAAGSYEQYF. CDR3 nucleotides: TGTGCCAGCAGTGCTGCGGGAAGCTACGAGCAGTACTTC.

The chain uses TRBV25-1 and TRBJ1-1; TRBD1 agrees at 9 bases. This CDR3 region has 14 residues. V lost 6 bases to trimming and J lost 3 bases; unmatched junction nucleotides: 5. The germline gives CDR1 MGHDK, CDR2 SYGVNS. This chain's CDR3 is CASRTGGAYTEAFF. The DNA for the CDR3 is TGTGCCAGCAGAACAGGGGGCGCGTACACTGAAGCTTTCTTT.

The V and J genes are TRBV6-6 and TRBJ2-2, with 7 bases that match TRBD1. The CDR3 covers 16 residues. Germline CDR1 is MNHNY and CDR2 is SVGAGI (reference sequence). V trimming: 5 bases; J trimming: 6 bases; junction bases outside the gene matches: 12. The CDR3 nucleotides are TGTGCCAGCAGTGGTCCGGGACGAGGGGGCCCCGGGGAGCTGTTTTTT. It translates to CASSGPGRGGPGELFF.

The chain joins TRBV28 to TRBJ1-2, with D unresolved. V lost 1 base to trimming and J lost 6 bases, with 9 bases between them. The CDR3 loop spans 13 amino acids. Germline CDR1 MDHEN, CDR2 SYDVKM. CDR3 amino acids: CASSLFDTDGYTF. The CDR3 DNA reads as TGTGCCAGCAGTTTATTCGACACGGATGGCTACACCTTC.

The chain has TRBV25-1 and TRBJ2-4; possibly TRBD2 for D (6 bases). The V end was cut by 4 bases, the J end by 3 bases, with 16 bases between. CDR1 is MGHDK, CDR2 SYGVNS, per germline. The CDR3 is made up of 16 amino acids. In DNA form, the CDR3 reads TGTGCCAGCAGTGTTTACGGGGGAGTTGGCAAAAACATTCAGTACTTC. Protein: CASSVYGGVGKNIQYF.

The V gene is TRBV2, the J gene TRBJ2-7; 12 bases are shared with TRBD1. V shed 6 bases, J shed 1 base, and the junction held 4 bases outside the gene matches. This CDR3 spans 15 amino acids. Germline V gene data show CDR1 as SNHLY and CDR2 as FYNNEI. CDR3 sequence reads: CASRGTGGASYEQYF. As DNA, the CDR3 is TGTGCCAGCAGGGGGACAGGGGGCGCTTCCTACGAGCAGTACTTC.

V gene TRBV27 combines with J gene TRBJ2-5; D unresolved. In germline, CDR1 is MNHEY, CDR2 SMNVEV (reference sequence). With 5 bases removed from V and 0 bases from J, the gap between germline ends came to 10 bases. The CDR3 extends over 14 amino acids. The CDR3 region has the DNA TGTGCCAGCAGTCCCGCAGGTTACCAAGAGACCCAGTACTTC. It translates to CASSPAGYQETQYF.